The present T cell receptor beta chain was sequenced within a study of blood T cells in healthy people across ages (dated by TCRdb to about 2015). Looking at the study overall: In model experiments, roughly one uniquely barcoded TCR beta cDNA molecule per two T cells was captured by template switching. To track age-related changes in TCR beta repertoire diversity, the study relied on deep sequencing normalized with unique cDNA molecular identifiers. The donors were split into four age groups: young (average about 16 years), middle-aged (more than 35), aged (more than 60) and long-lived (approximately 80). To avoid experimental bias, donors of different ages were distributed randomly across sequencing lanes. Using the same blood draw, the study looked at two additional independent replicas of 1 million unique cDNA reads for two donors, one aged 18 to 30 and the other aged 80 or older. What the authors observed across the whole study: The long-lived group showed more naive CD4+ T cells, fewer expanded clones and increased TCR diversity than the aged group, suggesting age selection. Total diversity estimates from one million sequenced T cells were considered lower bounds and underestimates. A strong correlation was found between observed TCR beta diversity and the percentage of naive T cells measured by flow cytometry. The CMV infection status of donors was not known, potentially confounding age-related changes in expanded clonotypes. Observed TCR beta diversity per million T cells fell roughly linearly with age, and a significant reduction was already apparent by age around 40. Conclusive comparison of naive and antigen-experienced compartments was prevented by the profiling of bulk unsorted PBMCs.

The V and J ends are trimmed by 3 bases and 4 bases, leaving 9 bases between them. From the germline V gene, CDR1 is SQVTM and CDR2 is ANQGSEA. The CDR3 starts with the cysteine, ends with the phenylalanine, and has 12 residues. Only the CDR3 portion is preserved as DNA: 36 bases, with reading frame beginning at the first base. This clonotype has at least ten counts. Its antigen is still unknown. No much larger clone is present one base from it, and per-base qualities are unavailable. Donors were a few dozen systemically healthy Caucasian individuals from Russia aged roughly 6 to 90 years. Each donor gave about 9.2 milliliters of peripheral blood, drawn into EDTA-treated Vacutainer tubes. Ficoll-Paque density-gradient centrifugation was used to isolate PBMCs, with at least 6 million obtained per sample. Trizol reagent was used to extract total RNA from PBMCs, with at least 5 micrograms per sample. For every donor, an aliquot of PBMCs went through flow cytometry to measure the percentages of naive CD45RAhigh/CD27high T cells.

The method behind the library was 5' RACE. The sequencing machine was an Illumina HiSeq 2500. A second PCR of roughly 6 to 11 cycles was run with a J-beta primer mix and a sample-barcoded 5' primer. Each TCR beta cDNA molecule received a unique molecular identifier from a template-switch 5' adaptor carrying 12 random nucleotides. Each sample yielded at least 3 million CDR3-containing paired-end reads. The Mint cDNA synthesis kit, primed by a TRBC-specific oligonucleotide, was used to synthesize first-strand cDNA from all RNA. All cDNA was treated with uracil-DNA glycosylase and then went through a first 18-cycle PCR with the universal primers M1SS and BC2_uni_R. The original methods were these. Each sample was normalized by randomly selecting 1 million high-quality reads, each carrying a distinct molecular identifier. Instead of being binned into consensus sequences, reads with shared molecular identifiers were discarded. MiTCR, run with a Q25 quality threshold and the strictest error-elimination algorithm, handled CDR3 identification, clonotype clustering and error correction. A nonparametric unseen species model with Euler transformation was used to estimate lower-bound total TCR beta diversity. TCRdb reprocessed the public reads (quality trimming at Q25 with fastp, clone calling with MiXCR) and kept in-frame beta chains. CDR3 protein duplicates are merged, each entry listing the most common genes and DNA. The V and J calls, along with clone size, are taken from TCRdb and not from the paper's own processing. Across this sample there are more than 700,000 distinct CDR3 sequences, with 46% seen only once. The top ten clones comprise about a sixth of the sample.

The receptor comes from a man of 80 years or more in good health. This sequence uses TRBV29-1 and TRBJ2-5; the D gene could be TRBD1 or TRBD2, each one agreeing over 5 bases. Sequencing was performed on blood. The base sequence is TGCAGCGTTGAGCAGGGACGAGAGACCCAGTACTTC. The encoded protein is CSVEQGRETQYF.